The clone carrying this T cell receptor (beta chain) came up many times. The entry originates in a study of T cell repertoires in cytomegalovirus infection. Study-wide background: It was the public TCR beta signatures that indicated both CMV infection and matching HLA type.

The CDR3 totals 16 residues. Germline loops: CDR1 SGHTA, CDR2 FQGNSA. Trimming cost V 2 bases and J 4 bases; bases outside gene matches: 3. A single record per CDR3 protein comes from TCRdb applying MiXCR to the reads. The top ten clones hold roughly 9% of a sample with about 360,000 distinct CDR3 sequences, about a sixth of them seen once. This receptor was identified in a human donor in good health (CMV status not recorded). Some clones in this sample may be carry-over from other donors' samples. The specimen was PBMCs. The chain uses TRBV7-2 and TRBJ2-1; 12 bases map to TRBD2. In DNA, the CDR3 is TGTGCCAGCAGCTTAATGCTAGCGGGGGGGTACAATGAGCAGTTCTTC. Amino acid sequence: CASSLMLAGGYNEQFF.